This T cell receptor beta chain is drawn from a study of T cell changes during pregnancy in multiple sclerosis. This clone turned up a few times. Profiled with immunoSEQ multiplex PCR; TCRdb holds only in-frame clones, not every one. The sample has over 70,000 clones, roughly 92% seen once. This sequence originates from a female donor in good health, enrolled as a control in a pregnancy study. Sequencing used peripheral blood, obtained in the third trimester of pregnancy.

The CDR3: CASSFQYSGAFF. CDR3 in DNA: TGTGCCAGCAGTTTTCAGTATTCAGGAGCTTTCTTT. V gene TRBV28 combines with J gene TRBJ1-1; no clear D. The CDR3 consists of 12 residues. In germline, CDR1 is MDHEN, CDR2 SYDVKM. Trimming stripped 3 bases from V and 10 bases from J, with 12 bases between.